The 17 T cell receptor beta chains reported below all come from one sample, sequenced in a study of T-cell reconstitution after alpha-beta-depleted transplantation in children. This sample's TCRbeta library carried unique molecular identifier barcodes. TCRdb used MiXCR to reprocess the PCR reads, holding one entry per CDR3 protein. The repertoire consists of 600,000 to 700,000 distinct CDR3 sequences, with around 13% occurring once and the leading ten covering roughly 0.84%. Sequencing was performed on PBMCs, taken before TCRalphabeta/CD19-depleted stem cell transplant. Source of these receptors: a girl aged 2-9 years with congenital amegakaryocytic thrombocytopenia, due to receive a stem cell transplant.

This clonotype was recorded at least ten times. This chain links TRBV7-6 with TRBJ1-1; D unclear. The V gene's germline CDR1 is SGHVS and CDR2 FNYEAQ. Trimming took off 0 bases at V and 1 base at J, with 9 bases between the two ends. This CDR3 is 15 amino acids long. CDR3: CASSLASAGNTEAFF. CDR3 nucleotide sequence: TGTGCCAGCAGCTTAGCATCGGCGGGGAACACTGAAGCTTTCTTT.

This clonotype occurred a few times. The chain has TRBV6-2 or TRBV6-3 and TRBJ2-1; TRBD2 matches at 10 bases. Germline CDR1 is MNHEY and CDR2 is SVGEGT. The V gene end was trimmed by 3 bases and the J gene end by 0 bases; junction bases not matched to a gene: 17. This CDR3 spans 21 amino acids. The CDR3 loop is CASSYNLEREGFKISYNEQFF. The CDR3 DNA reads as TGTGCCAGCAGTTATAACCTTGAGCGGGAGGGCTTCAAGATCTCCTACAATGAGCAGTTCTTC.

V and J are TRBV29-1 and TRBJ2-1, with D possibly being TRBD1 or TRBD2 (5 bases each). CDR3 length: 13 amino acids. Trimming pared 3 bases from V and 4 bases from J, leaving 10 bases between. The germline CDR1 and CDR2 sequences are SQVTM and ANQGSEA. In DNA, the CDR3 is TGCAGCGTTGAGACAGCGGATTACAATGAGCAGTTCTTC. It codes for CSVETADYNEQFF.

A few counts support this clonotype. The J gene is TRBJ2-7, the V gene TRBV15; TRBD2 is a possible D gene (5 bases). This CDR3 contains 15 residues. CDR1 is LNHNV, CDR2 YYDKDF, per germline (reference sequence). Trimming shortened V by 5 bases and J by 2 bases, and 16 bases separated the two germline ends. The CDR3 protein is CATSGRASGTYEQYF. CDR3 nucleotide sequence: TGTGCCACCAGCGGACGTGCGAGCGGAACCTACGAGCAGTACTTC.

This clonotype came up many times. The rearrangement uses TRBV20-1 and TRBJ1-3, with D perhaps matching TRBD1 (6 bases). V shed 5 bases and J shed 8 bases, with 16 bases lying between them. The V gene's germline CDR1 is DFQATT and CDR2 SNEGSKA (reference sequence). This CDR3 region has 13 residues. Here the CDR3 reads CSALRQDSYTIYF. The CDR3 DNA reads TGCAGTGCTCTCAGACAGGATTCTTACACCATATATTTT.

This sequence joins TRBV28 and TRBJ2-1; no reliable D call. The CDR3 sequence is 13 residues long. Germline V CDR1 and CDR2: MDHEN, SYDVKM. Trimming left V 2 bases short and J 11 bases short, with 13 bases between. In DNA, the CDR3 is TGTGCCAGCAGTTTACGACCGCTGGAGAAGCAGTTCTTC. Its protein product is CASSLRPLEKQFF.

CDR3 amino acids: CASSLAREGDTQYF. In DNA form, the CDR3 reads TGTGCCAGCAGCTTGGCACGGGAGGGAGATACGCAGTATTTT. The V call is TRBV5-4, the J call TRBJ2-3; the match to TRBD2 covers 8 bases. The CDR3 runs 14 residues. The V segment lost 0 bases and the J segment 5 bases; nucleotides outside the gene matches: 2. Germline values: CDR1 SGHNT, CDR2 YYREEE (reference sequence).

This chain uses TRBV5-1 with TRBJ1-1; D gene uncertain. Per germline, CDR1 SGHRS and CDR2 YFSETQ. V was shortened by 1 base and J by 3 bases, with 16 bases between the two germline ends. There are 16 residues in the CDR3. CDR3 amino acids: CASSLFRVLPYTEAFF. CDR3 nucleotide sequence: TGCGCCAGCAGCTTGTTCCGGGTCCTACCCTACACTGAAGCTTTCTTT.

CDR3 DNA sequence: TGCGCCAGCAGGGTCGCGGGAGAACGCGAGCAGTACTTC. This codes for CASRVAGEREQYF. This chain connects TRBV5-1 to TRBJ2-7; TRBD2 matches 7 bases. The ends lost 5 bases at V and 6 bases at J; junction bases unmatched: 8. Germline CDR1 reads SGHRS; CDR2 reads YFSETQ. This CDR3 contains 13 residues. Drawing the rest from reference TRBV5-1 and TRBJ2-7, the complete variable domain is KAGVTQTPRYLIKTRGQQVTLSCSPISGHRSVSWYQQTPGQGLQFLFEYFSETQRNKGNFPGRFSGRQFSNSRSEMNVSTLELGDSALYLCASRVAGEREQYFGPGTRLTVT.

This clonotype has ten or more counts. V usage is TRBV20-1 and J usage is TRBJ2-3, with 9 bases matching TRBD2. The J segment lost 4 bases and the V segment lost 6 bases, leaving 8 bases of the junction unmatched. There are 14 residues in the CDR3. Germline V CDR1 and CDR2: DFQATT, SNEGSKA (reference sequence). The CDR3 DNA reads TGCAGTGCCGGACTAGCGTCGTGGGCAGATACGCAGTATTTT. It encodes CSAGLASWADTQYF.

DNA for the CDR3: TGCAGTGCTAGAAGGGACGATTTTTCGGGGGCCAACGTCCTGACTTTC. Its protein product is CSARRDDFSGANVLTF. The chain joins TRBV20-1 to TRBJ2-6, with D possibly being TRBD1 or TRBD2 (5 bases each). Germline V lookup: CDR1 DFQATT, CDR2 SNEGSKA (reference sequence). The CDR3 totals 16 residues. V shed 2 bases and J shed 4 bases, with 15 bases lying between them.

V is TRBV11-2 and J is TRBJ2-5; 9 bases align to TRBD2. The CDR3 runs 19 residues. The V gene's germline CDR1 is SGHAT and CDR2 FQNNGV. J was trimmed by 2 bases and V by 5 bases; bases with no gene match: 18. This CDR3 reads CASSGDRRHMTSGQETQYF. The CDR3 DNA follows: TGTGCCAGCAGCGGAGACCGCCGGCACATGACTAGCGGTCAAGAGACCCAGTACTTC.

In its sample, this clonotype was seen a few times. The CDR3 spells CSAVRGASNTGELFF. The CDR3 DNA sequence: TGCAGTGCTGTCCGGGGAGCGAGCAACACCGGGGAGCTGTTTTTT. J is TRBJ2-2 and V is TRBV20-1, with D tentatively TRBD2 (5 bases). Between the trimmed V and J ends, which lost 5 bases and 2 bases, there was a span of 15 bases. The length of the CDR3 is 15 residues. Germline CDR1 and CDR2: DFQATT and SNEGSKA (reference sequence).

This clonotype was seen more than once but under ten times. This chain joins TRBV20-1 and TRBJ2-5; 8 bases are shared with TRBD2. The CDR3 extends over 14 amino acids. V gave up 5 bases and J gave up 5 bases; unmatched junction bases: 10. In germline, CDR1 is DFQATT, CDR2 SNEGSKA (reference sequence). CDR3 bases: TGCAGTGCTCAGACCCGGGAGGGCCTCGAGACCCAGTACTTC. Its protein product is CSAQTREGLETQYF.

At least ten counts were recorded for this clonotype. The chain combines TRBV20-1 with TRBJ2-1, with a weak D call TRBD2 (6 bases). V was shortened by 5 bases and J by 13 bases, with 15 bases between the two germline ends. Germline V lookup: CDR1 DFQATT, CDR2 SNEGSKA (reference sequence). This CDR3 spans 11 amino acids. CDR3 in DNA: TGCAGTGCTTCCCGGGACTCCTCACAGTTCTTC. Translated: CSASRDSSQFF.

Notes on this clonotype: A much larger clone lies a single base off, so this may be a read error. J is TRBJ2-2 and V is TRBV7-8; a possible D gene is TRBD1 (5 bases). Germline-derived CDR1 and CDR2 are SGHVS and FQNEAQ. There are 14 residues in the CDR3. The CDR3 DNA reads TGTGCCACCAGCCCGGACAAACGCACCGGGGAGCTGTTTTTT. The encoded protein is CATSPDKRTGELFF.

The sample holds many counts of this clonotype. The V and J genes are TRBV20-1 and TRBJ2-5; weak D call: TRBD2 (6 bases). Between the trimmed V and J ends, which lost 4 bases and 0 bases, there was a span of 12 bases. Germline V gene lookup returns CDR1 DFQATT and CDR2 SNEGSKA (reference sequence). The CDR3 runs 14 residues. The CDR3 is CSAKTRSYQETQYF. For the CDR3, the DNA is TGCAGTGCTAAGACTAGGTCGTACCAAGAGACCCAGTACTTC.